One sample yielded the 26 T cell receptor beta chains listed below, sequenced in a study of blood T cell repertoires in COVID-19. Here immunoSEQ multiplex PCR was the method, and the copy in TCRdb shows in-frame clones only, minus some. This table holds about 220,000 clones, approximately 78% found once. Input material: peripheral blood. Receptors originate from a woman older than 75 with COVID-19, enrolled during active disease.

V usage is TRBV9 and J usage is TRBJ2-3; 9 nucleotides line up with TRBD1. CDR3 size: 14 residues. V was pared by 0 bases and J by 5 bases, with 1 base of the junction left unmatched. Germline CDR1 is SGDLS and CDR2 is YYNGEE. CDR3 in amino acids: CASSVEDRGDTQYF. CDR3 DNA sequence: TGTGCCAGCAGCGTAGAGGACAGGGGAGATACGCAGTATTTT. The whole variable domain, filled in from reference TRBV9 and TRBJ2-3, reads DSGVTQTPKHLITATGQRVTLRCSPRSGDLSVYWYQQSLDQGLQFLIQYYNGEERAKGNILERFSAQQFPDLHSELNLSSLELGDSALYFCASSVEDRGDTQYFGPGTRLTVL.

This clone was picked up one time. The chain carries TRBV5-8 and TRBJ1-1; TRBD1 is a possible D gene (6 bases). Trimming left V 5 bases short and J 5 bases short, with 13 bases between. This CDR3 comprises 13 residues. CDR1 is SGHTS and CDR2 is YDEGEE in the germline V gene. CDR3 loop: CASSFGGATEAFF. The DNA of the CDR3 is TGTGCCAGCAGTTTTGGGGGGGCGACTGAAGCTTTCTTT.

This clone showed up just a few times. The chain is built from TRBV7-2 and TRBJ2-3; 11 nucleotides align to TRBD2. The germline V gene encodes CDR1 SGHTA and CDR2 FQGNSA. The CDR3 contains 15 residues. V trimming: 2 bases; J trimming: 4 bases; junction bases outside the gene matches: 2. CDR3 in amino acids: CASSLTSGSPDTQYF. The CDR3 nucleotides read TGTGCCAGCAGCTTAACTAGCGGGAGTCCAGATACGCAGTATTTT. The full variable domain, its missing parts supplied by reference TRBV7-2 and TRBJ2-3, is GAGVSQSPSNKVTEKGKDVELRCDPISGHTALYWYRQSLGQGLEFLIYFQGNSAPDKSGLPSDRFSAERTGGSVSTLTIQRTQQEDSAVYLCASSLTSGSPDTQYFGPGTRLTVL.

The genes are TRBV9 and TRBJ1-3; D might be TRBD1 (5 bases). This CDR3 comprises 16 residues. Trimming left V 2 bases short and J 0 bases short, with 12 bases between. Germline V lookup: CDR1 SGDLS, CDR2 YYNGEE. As DNA, the CDR3 is TGTGCCAGCAGCGTGGGACTCCTGACCTCTGGAAACACCATATATTTT. It is translated as CASSVGLLTSGNTIYF.

The chain couples TRBV11-2 to TRBJ2-5, with 8 bases that match TRBD2. The germline gives CDR1 SGHAT, CDR2 FQNNGV. The junction had 9 bases not matched to a gene; V was cut back by 1 base and J by 2 bases. The CDR3 covers 17 residues. CDR3 DNA: TGTGCCAGCAGCTTAGGCCCCCCTAGCGGGTATCAAGAGACCCAGTACTTC. Translated: CASSLGPPSGYQETQYF.

V is TRBV18 and J is TRBJ1-5; 7 bases agree with TRBD1. Germline V CDR1 and CDR2: KGHSH, LQKENI. The V gene end was trimmed by 0 bases and the J gene end by 5 bases; junction bases not matched to a gene: 10. This CDR3 spans 17 amino acids. This chain's CDR3 is CASSPPFGGQTDQPQHF. Written as DNA, the CDR3 is TGTGCCAGCTCACCACCGTTTGGGGGACAGACCGATCAGCCCCAGCATTTT.

This sequence joins TRBV12-3 or TRBV12-4 and TRBJ2-7; D not certain. The CDR3 is 13 residues long. The V end lost 7 bases, the J end lost 6 bases, and 16 bases lay between the germline ends. The CDR3 loop is CASTLTRSSEQYF. The CDR3 nucleotides read TGTGCCAGCACCCTGACTCGGTCTAGCGAGCAGTACTTC.

This chain uses TRBV6-6 with TRBJ1-2, with 7 bases matching TRBD1. The CDR3 is 15 amino acids. Germline V gene lookup returns CDR1 MNHNY and CDR2 SVGAGI (reference sequence). V lost 2 bases, J lost 0 bases, and 3 bases stayed unmatched. CDR3 coding DNA: TGTGCCAGCAGTTACCGACAGGGAGCTAACTATGGCTACACCTTC. This encodes CASSYRQGANYGYTF.

The chain recombines TRBV7-8 with TRBJ2-5; 8 bases line up with TRBD1. The V segment lost 7 bases and the J segment 2 bases; nucleotides outside the gene matches: 9. There are 15 residues in the CDR3. CDR1 is SGHVS and CDR2 is FQNEAQ in the germline V gene. The CDR3 loop reads CASTGQGKGQETQYF. In DNA, the CDR3 is TGTGCCAGCACCGGACAGGGAAAGGGGCAAGAGACCCAGTACTTC.

The chain recombines TRBV19 with TRBJ1-6; TRBD1 might be the D (6 bases). Germline loops: CDR1 LNHDA, CDR2 SQIVND (reference sequence). Trimming removed 6 bases at V and 7 bases at J, with 19 bases between. The length of the CDR3 is 16 residues. CDR3 residues: CASSLGPDRRNSPLHF. The CDR3 DNA reads TGTGCCAGTAGCCTGGGGCCTGACAGGAGGAATTCACCCCTCCACTTT.

This rearrangement joins TRBV30 to TRBJ2-5; a weak D match, TRBD2 (5 bases). V was trimmed by 3 bases and J by 0 bases, leaving 14 bases between them. The CDR3 contains 15 residues. Germline V lookup: CDR1 GTSNPN, CDR2 SVGIG (reference sequence). The CDR3 spells CAWSDPSGYQETQYF. CDR3 in DNA: TGTGCCTGGAGCGACCCCTCGGGATACCAAGAGACCCAGTACTTC.

The rearrangement links TRBV6-5 to TRBJ1-4; D call uncertain. Germline CDR1 is MNHEY and CDR2 is SVGAGI. Trimming took 5 bases from V and 2 from J, leaving 9 bases between them. The length of the CDR3 is 14 residues. As DNA, the CDR3 is TGTGCCAGCAGTCGGACTTACACTAATGAAAAACTGTTTTTT. Protein: CASSRTYTNEKLFF.

The chain uses TRBV7-3 and TRBJ1-1; weak D call: TRBD1 (5 bases). The V gene's germline CDR1 is SGHTA and CDR2 FQGTGA. This CDR3 has 15 residues. Trimming removed 3 bases from V and 0 bases from J, with 11 bases in between. The CDR3 coding sequence is TGTGCCAGCAGCTTCGACGGAGGGGTGAACACTGAAGCTTTCTTT. As protein: CASSFDGGVNTEAFF.

V gene TRBV6-6 combines with J gene TRBJ1-1; D is perhaps TRBD1 (5 bases). The CDR3 contains 20 residues. V was trimmed by 5 bases and J by 4 bases, leaving 32 bases between them. Germline V lookup: CDR1 MNHNY, CDR2 SVGAGI (reference sequence). DNA for the CDR3: TGTGCCAGCAGTCAGCCTCTATCAGGGCTCGCTAGTAGACGAAGCACTGAAGCTTTCTTT. This sequence encodes CASSQPLSGLASRRSTEAFF.

This chain joins TRBV7-8 and TRBJ1-2, with 8 bases identical to TRBD1. Germline V gene sequence: CDR1 SGHVS, CDR2 FQNEAQ. The CDR3 extends over 13 amino acids. V shed 2 bases and J 7 bases; nucleotides not matched to a gene: 3. Written as DNA, the CDR3 is TGTGCCAGCAGCTTATCAGGGGGCGTTGGCTACACCTTC. Its protein product is CASSLSGGVGYTF. Drawing the rest from reference TRBV7-8 and TRBJ1-2, the complete variable domain is GAGVSQSPRYKVAKRGQDVALRCDPISGHVSLFWYQQALGQGPEFLTYFQNEAQLDKSGLPSDRFFAERPEGSVSTLKIQRTQQEDSAVYLCASSLSGGVGYTFGSGTRLTVV.

The V call is TRBV5-1, the J call TRBJ1-2; 9 bases are shared with TRBD1. V lost 4 bases to trimming and J lost 4 bases; unmatched junction nucleotides: 8. Looked up from germline, CDR1 is SGHRS and CDR2 is YFSETQ. The CDR3 has 15 residues. CDR3 DNA: TGCGCCAGCAGCCTAATTCCGGGACAGGGCTATGGCTACACCTTC. It codes for CASSLIPGQGYGYTF. Full variable domain (rest looked up from reference TRBV5-1 and TRBJ1-2): KAGVTQTPRYLIKTRGQQVTLSCSPISGHRSVSWYQQTPGQGLQFLFEYFSETQRNKGNFPGRFSGRQFSNSRSEMNVSTLELGDSALYLCASSLIPGQGYGYTFGSGTRLTVV.

This clone has a handful of counts. The V and J genes are TRBV30 and TRBJ1-1; TRBD1 aligns across 7 bases. Germline V gene sequence: CDR1 GTSNPN, CDR2 SVGIG (reference sequence). V trimming: 4 bases; J trimming: 1 base; junction bases outside the gene matches: 3. The CDR3 covers 13 residues. This chain's CDR3 is CAWMGQSNTEAFF. The CDR3 DNA follows: TGTGCCTGGATGGGACAGTCGAACACTGAAGCTTTCTTT.

V and J are TRBV4-1 and TRBJ1-3, with D hard to call. V lost 0 bases and J 4 bases, leaving 10 bases between the germline ends. Per the germline V gene, CDR1 is MGHRA and CDR2 is YSYEKL. The CDR3 runs to 15 residues. As DNA, the CDR3 is TGCGCCAGCAGCCAAGACTTGTCTTCGGGAAACACCATATATTTT. Translation: CASSQDLSSGNTIYF.

CDR3 nucleotide sequence: TGTGCCAGCAGCTTAAGGAGGAACTCTGGGGCCAACGTCCTGACTTTC. Protein: CASSLRRNSGANVLTF. The chain carries TRBV5-6 and TRBJ2-6, with a weak D call TRBD2 (5 bases). V lost 2 bases, J lost 0 bases, and 9 bases lay in between. Germline assignment: CDR1 SGHDT and CDR2 YYEEEE. This CDR3 has 16 residues.

The chain is built from TRBV28 and TRBJ2-7; TRBD2 aligns across 7 bases. Germline CDR1 reads MDHEN; CDR2 reads SYDVKM. The CDR3 covers 14 residues. V shed 7 bases and J 4 bases; nucleotides not matched to a gene: 10. The CDR3 nucleotides are TGTGCCAGCATTGGGGGGGGGATCTTATACGAGCAGTACTTC. Its translation is CASIGGGILYEQYF.

The CDR3 loop is CASSTTGFADTQYF. The CDR3 bases are TGCGCCAGCAGCACTACAGGGTTTGCAGATACGCAGTATTTT. The J gene is TRBJ2-3, the V gene TRBV5-1; the D gene is possibly TRBD1 (6 bases). Germline loops: CDR1 SGHRS, CDR2 YFSETQ. CDR3 length: 14 residues. Between the trimmed V and J ends, which lost 4 bases and 4 bases, there was a span of 13 bases.

The chain has TRBV30 and TRBJ2-7; possibly TRBD1 for D (6 bases). V lost 1 base and J lost 0, with 16 bases in between. Germline loops: CDR1 GTSNPN, CDR2 SVGIG (reference sequence). The CDR3 is 16 amino acids. CDR3 nucleotide sequence: TGTGCCTGGAGTGGGGAGTGGGGGACACCCTCCTACGAGCAGTACTTC. Translation gives CAWSGEWGTPSYEQYF.

The chain couples TRBV28 to TRBJ1-4; D is perhaps TRBD1 (6 bases). Trimming left V 6 bases short and J 6 bases short, with 23 bases between. The length of the CDR3 is 17 residues. Germline CDR1 MDHEN, CDR2 SYDVKM. In nucleotides, the CDR3 is TGTGCCAGCAGCTTACCACAGGGAGCGCGGGCGGATGAAAAACTGTTTTTT. Translation: CASSLPQGARADEKLFF.

V gene TRBV9 combines with J gene TRBJ1-1; D is unclear. Trimming cost V 6 bases and J 0 bases, with 12 bases left between them. The CDR3 runs to 14 residues. CDR1 is SGDLS and CDR2 is YYNGEE in the germline V gene. The CDR3 coding sequence is TGTGCCAGCACCGCCGGCGGGGTGAACACTGAAGCTTTCTTT. Amino acids: CASTAGGVNTEAFF.

In its sample, this clone was seen a few times. The chain is built from TRBV19 and TRBJ2-2, with 7 bases identical to TRBD1. This CDR3 is 15 amino acids long. CDR1 and CDR2 (germline): LNHDA, SQIVND (reference sequence). V dropped 4 bases and J dropped 4; count of bases not matched to a gene: 6. In nucleotides, the CDR3 is TGTGCCAGTAGTACCGAGGACAGGCCCACCGGGGAGCTGTTTTTT. Residues: CASSTEDRPTGELFF.

The J gene is TRBJ2-5, the V gene TRBV20-1, with D unclear. V was trimmed by 0 bases and J by 5 bases, leaving 4 bases between them. The CDR3 has 11 residues. Germline V gene sequence: CDR1 DFQATT, CDR2 SNEGSKA (reference sequence). CDR3 loop: CSARDLETQYF. The CDR3 DNA reads TGCAGTGCTAGAGATCTGGAGACCCAGTACTTC.